Below, 27 T cell receptor beta chains from the same sample are listed, as sequenced in a study of a mutant IDH1 vaccine in newly diagnosed glioma (dated by TCRdb to the early 2020s). Their recognized antigens are unknown. The library was obtained by the immunoSEQ multiplex PCR assay. Imported from immuneACCESS, the table was reduced by TCRdb to in-frame sequences with V and J called. These copies leave out some clones; in studies compared against another copy, an unresolved V gene accounts for under half, and the cause of the remainder is not known. Within this sample are around 120,000 clones, with about four fifths of them counted one time only. The ten largest account for around 5.5% of the sample. The meaning of the sample's time point label: week 11, during vaccination. Every vaccine dose consisted of 300 ug of a 20-mer mutant IDH1 peptide in Montanide, administered subcutaneously together with topical imiquimod.

This material consisted of PBMCs, taken from a glioma patient whose treatment included an IDH1 peptide vaccine. These receptors all come from a man aged 35 to 55 with glioma.

This chain connects TRBV5-1 to TRBJ2-5; D unclear. This CDR3 region has 15 residues. Germline assignment: CDR1 SGHRS and CDR2 YFSETQ. V gave up 0 bases and J gave up 9 bases, with 18 bases separating them. The CDR3 DNA follows: TGCGCCAGCAGCTTGGAGCAGTTCTCCTCTTCGGCCCAGTACTTC. This translates into CASSLEQFSSSAQYF.

This rearrangement joins TRBV7-9 to TRBJ2-5, with a tentative D call TRBD1 (5 bases). Germline values: CDR1 SEHNR, CDR2 FQNEAQ (reference sequence). The V and J ends lost 2 bases and 4 bases respectively, with 8 bases between them. The CDR3 length is 13 residues. CDR3 nucleotide sequence: TGTGCCAGCAGCTTATTCACAGGAGAGACCCAGTACTTC. Translation gives CASSLFTGETQYF.

V is TRBV15 and J is TRBJ1-4; D is ambiguous. Germline-derived CDR1 and CDR2 are LNHNV and YYDKDF (reference sequence). The CDR3 sequence is 12 residues long. Deletions cut 8 bases from V and 5 bases from J, with 9 bases between. The CDR3 spells CATQAYNEKLFF. CDR3 DNA sequence: TGTGCCACCCAGGCTTACAATGAAAAACTGTTTTTT.

This clone was observed a few times. The chain is built from TRBV19 and TRBJ1-1; D remains unclear. This CDR3 spans 12 amino acids. Per germline, CDR1 LNHDA and CDR2 SQIVND (reference sequence). Trimming took 5 bases from V and 5 from J, leaving 9 bases between them. CDR3 sequence reads: CASSLVGTEAFF. The CDR3 DNA follows: TGTGCCAGTAGTCTAGTGGGGACTGAAGCTTTCTTT. Full variable domain (missing parts from reference TRBV19 and TRBJ1-1): DGGITQSPKYLFRKEGQNVTLSCEQNLNHDAMYWYRQDPGQGLRLIYYSQIVNDFQKGDIAEGYSVSREKKESFPLTVTSAQKNPTAFYLCASSLVGTEAFFGQGTRLTVV.

The V call is TRBV7-9, the J call TRBJ2-5; D might be TRBD1 (6 bases). V shed 4 bases and J shed 0 bases, with 9 bases lying between them. This CDR3 has 14 residues. Per germline, CDR1 SEHNR and CDR2 FQNEAQ (reference sequence). The CDR3 sequence: CASSSGQYQETQYF. DNA of the CDR3: TGTGCCAGCAGCTCAGGACAGTACCAAGAGACCCAGTACTTC.

The chain is built from TRBV21-1 and TRBJ1-2. TRBV21-1 is a known pseudogene. There are 13 residues in the CDR3. Here the CDR3 DNA reads TGTGCCAGCCAGACGGAGGTAGACTATGGCTACACCTTC. This gives the protein CASQTEVDYGYTF.

This chain connects TRBV10-2 to TRBJ1-6; perhaps TRBD1 as D (5 bases). The V end lost 6 bases, the J end lost 8 bases, and 11 bases lay between the germline ends. The CDR3 is 13 residues long. From germline, CDR1 is WSHSY and CDR2 SAAADI. The CDR3 region is CASRGQPHSPLHF. DNA for the CDR3: TGCGCCAGCAGAGGACAACCCCATTCACCCCTCCACTTT.

The rearrangement links TRBV18 to TRBJ1-6, with 12 positions matching TRBD1. CDR3 length: 15 amino acids. The trim removed 4 bases at V and 10 bases at J, leaving 5 bases unmatched. The germline gives CDR1 KGHSH, CDR2 LQKENI. CDR3 residues: CASSQRDRGLSPLHF. The CDR3 DNA follows: TGTGCCAGCTCACAGAGGGACAGGGGGCTCTCACCCCTCCACTTT. Drawing the rest from reference TRBV18 and TRBJ1-6, the complete variable domain is NAGVMQNPRHLVRRRGQEARLRCSPMKGHSHVYWYRQLPEEGLKFMVYLQKENIIDESGMPKERFSAEFPKEGPSILRIQQVVRGDSAAYFCASSQRDRGLSPLHFGNGTRLTVT.

The chain links TRBV27 to TRBJ2-2; no reliable D call. Germline V gene lookup returns CDR1 MNHEY and CDR2 SMNVEV (reference sequence). Trimming removed 1 base from V and 8 bases from J, with 8 bases in between. The CDR3 totals 13 residues. The DNA of the CDR3 is TGTGCCAGCAGTTTATGGGGTTTGGGGGAGCTGTTTTTT. It yields the protein CASSLWGLGELFF.

V usage is TRBV19 and J usage is TRBJ2-5, with 11 bases identical to TRBD1. Losses at the gene ends were 7 bases for V and 7 bases for J; bases not matched to a gene: 8. The length of the CDR3 is 14 residues. Germline values: CDR1 LNHDA, CDR2 SQIVND (reference sequence). This CDR3 is CASTSPGQGGTQYF. The CDR3 DNA follows: TGTGCCAGTACCTCGCCGGGACAGGGGGGGACCCAGTACTTC.

This clone was detected only a few times. Within the sample, other DNA sequences also encode this same CDR3. This chain links TRBV9 with TRBJ2-1; TRBD2 aligns across 11 bases. The J segment lost 9 bases and the V segment lost 4 bases, leaving 9 bases of the junction unmatched. This CDR3 is 15 amino acids long. The germline V gene has CDR1 SGDLS and CDR2 YYNGEE. CDR3 bases: TGTGCCAGCAGCAAACTAGCGGGGGAGTATGGTGAGCAGTTCTTC. As protein: CASSKLAGEYGEQFF.

The chain has TRBV9 and TRBJ2-1; weak D call: TRBD1 (5 bases). Per germline, CDR1 SGDLS and CDR2 YYNGEE. CDR3 length: 12 residues. Trimming removed 4 bases at V and 7 bases at J, with 9 bases between. The CDR3 loop reads CASSNRQNEQFF. CDR3 DNA: TGTGCCAGCAGCAACCGACAGAATGAGCAGTTCTTC. The whole variable domain, filled in from reference TRBV9 and TRBJ2-1, reads DSGVTQTPKHLITATGQRVTLRCSPRSGDLSVYWYQQSLDQGLQFLIQYYNGEERAKGNILERFSAQQFPDLHSELNLSSLELGDSALYFCASSNRQNEQFFGPGTRLTVL.

The chain has TRBV6-6 and TRBJ2-7; 7 positions match TRBD2. The CDR3 has 15 amino acids. CDR1 and CDR2 (germline): MNHNY, SVGAGI (reference sequence). Unmatched junction bases numbered 8, after V lost 5 bases and J lost 1 base. This CDR3 reads CASSTPLAPSYEQYF. The CDR3 DNA reads as TGTGCCAGCAGTACCCCACTAGCGCCTTCCTACGAGCAGTACTTC.

The chain joins TRBV7-9 to TRBJ2-7, with D perhaps TRBD1 or TRBD2 (5 bases each). The V gene's germline CDR1 is SEHNR and CDR2 FQNEAQ (reference sequence). The CDR3 spans 15 residues. V shed 5 bases and J shed 3 bases, with 17 bases lying between them. The CDR3 DNA reads as TGTGCCAGCAGCATCTACAGTCAGGGAGTCTACGAGCAGTACTTC. Its translation is CASSIYSQGVYEQYF.

This clone was picked up a small number of times. V usage is TRBV6-1 and J usage is TRBJ1-3; 7 bases align to TRBD1. V lost 2 bases to trimming and J lost 8 bases; unmatched junction nucleotides: 0. Germline V gives CDR1 MNHNS, CDR2 SASEGT. CDR3 length: 12 amino acids. Here the CDR3 DNA reads TGTGCCAGCAGTGAACAGGGGGACACCATATATTTT. It codes for CASSEQGDTIYF.

This clone has only a few counts. The chain joins TRBV6-6 to TRBJ1-5; unclear D gene. CDR3 size: 16 residues. Germline CDR1 reads MNHNY; CDR2 reads SVGAGI (reference sequence). Trimming took off 1 base at V and 4 bases at J, with 14 bases between the two ends. The CDR3: CASSYYPPPRNQPQHF. The CDR3 nucleotides read TGTGCCAGCAGTTACTACCCGCCCCCACGGAATCAGCCCCAGCATTTT.

J is TRBJ2-7 and V is TRBV10-3; TRBD2 aligns across 11 bases. J lost 2 bases, V lost 4 bases, and 4 bases had no gene match. In germline, CDR1 is ENHRY, CDR2 SYGVKD. CDR3 length: 15 residues. CDR3 amino acids: CAISGGLAEPYEQYF. The CDR3 DNA reads as TGTGCCATCAGTGGGGGACTAGCGGAACCCTACGAGCAGTACTTC.

The V call is TRBV10-3, the J call TRBJ2-7; 8 nucleotides line up with TRBD1. V was pared by 6 bases and J by 3 bases, with 7 bases of the junction left unmatched. Germline CDR1 reads ENHRY; CDR2 reads SYGVKD. The CDR3 loop spans 14 amino acids. CDR3 amino acids: CAISAGTGDYEQYF. Here the CDR3 DNA reads TGTGCCATCAGCGCCGGGACAGGAGACTACGAGCAGTACTTC.

The V call is TRBV12-5, the J call TRBJ1-6, with TRBD1 matching 8 bases. This CDR3 region has 14 residues. J gave up 3 bases and V 10 bases, and 5 bases lay outside the gene matches. Germline V gene sequence: CDR1 LGHNT, CDR2 FRNRAP. The CDR3 here is CATGQGLYNSPLHF. The CDR3 DNA is TGTGCTACAGGACAGGGTCTCTATAATTCACCCCTCCACTTT. Full variable domain (rest looked up from reference TRBV12-5 and TRBJ1-6): DARVTQTPRHKVTEMGQEVTMRCQPILGHNTVFWYRQTMMQGLELLAYFRNRAPLDDSGMPKDRFSAEMPDATLATLKIQPSEPRDSAVYFCATGQGLYNSPLHFGNGTRLTVT.

The chain couples TRBV6-1 to TRBJ2-2; D is uncertain. The germline CDR1 and CDR2 sequences are MNHNS and SASEGT. V was shortened by 6 bases and J by 5 bases, with 16 bases between the two germline ends. The CDR3 is 15 residues long. CDR3 sequence (DNA): TGTGCCAGCAGCGGTGCTGGGTTCCTTACCGGGGAGCTGTTTTTT. This encodes CASSGAGFLTGELFF.

In regard to this clone: Other DNA variants within this sample encode the same CDR3. The rearrangement uses TRBV5-1 and TRBJ1-2; 8 bases align to TRBD1. CDR1 is SGHRS and CDR2 is YFSETQ in the germline V gene. There are 12 residues in the CDR3. V gave up 3 bases and J gave up 6 bases; unmatched junction bases: 1. The CDR3 DNA follows: TGCGCCAGCAGCTCAGGGGGCCATGGCTACACCTTC. Translated, it gives CASSSGGHGYTF.

This clone appeared a few times. The chain employs TRBV5-4 and TRBJ2-3; weak D call: TRBD1 (6 bases). The germline gives CDR1 SGHNT, CDR2 YYREEE (reference sequence). The CDR3 is made up of 14 amino acids. V dropped 5 bases and J dropped 0 bases, with 10 bases sitting between them. The CDR3 DNA reads as TGTGCCAGCAGGGGGGCCCAGAGCACAGATACGCAGTATTTT. Encoded protein: CASRGAQSTDTQYF. Full variable domain (missing parts from reference TRBV5-4 and TRBJ2-3): ETGVTQSPTHLIKTRGQQVTLRCSSQSGHNTVSWYQQALGQGPQFIFQYYREEENGRGNFPPRFSGLQFPNYSSELNVNALELDDSALYLCASRGAQSTDTQYFGPGTRLTVL.

V is TRBV19 and J is TRBJ2-6; D may be TRBD1 or TRBD2 (5 bases each). V was cut by 5 bases and J by 4 bases, with 12 bases left in between. From germline, CDR1 is LNHDA and CDR2 SQIVND (reference sequence). The CDR3 is 15 residues long. The DNA of the CDR3 is TGTGCCAGTAGTCGTGGGGGATCCGGGGCCAACGTCCTGACTTTC. Amino acids: CASSRGGSGANVLTF.

This clone was counted only a few times. This CDR3 is CASSLGQETQYF. In DNA form, the CDR3 reads TGCGCCAGCAGCTTGGGCCAAGAGACCCAGTACTTC. The V and J genes are TRBV5-1 and TRBJ2-5; D is uncertain. The CDR3 length is 12 residues. Germline V gene lookup returns CDR1 SGHRS and CDR2 YFSETQ. V was trimmed by 0 bases and J by 1 base, leaving 1 base between them.

The chain is built from TRBV29-1 and TRBJ2-7, with 10 bases aligning to TRBD1. Unmatched junction bases numbered 5, after V lost 7 bases and J lost 2 bases. The CDR3 runs to 13 residues. Looked up from germline, CDR1 is SQVTM and CDR2 is ANQGSEA. The CDR3 nucleotides are TGCAGCGCGGGACAGGGGAGTCCCTACGAGCAGTACTTC. It is translated as CSAGQGSPYEQYF.

The rearrangement links TRBV6-6 to TRBJ1-2; tentative D call: TRBD1 (5 bases). V was shortened by 4 bases and J by 9 bases, with 9 bases between the two germline ends. The CDR3 spans 11 residues. The germline V gene has CDR1 MNHNY and CDR2 SVGAGI (reference sequence). CDR3 nucleotides: TGTGCCAGCAGTTTCAGGGATAGCTACACCTTC. Translation gives CASSFRDSYTF.

The V call is TRBV20-1, the J call TRBJ1-5, with D possibly matching TRBD1 (6 bases). V dropped 4 bases and J dropped 11 bases, with 12 bases sitting between them. Germline CDR1 reads DFQATT; CDR2 reads SNEGSKA (reference sequence). CDR3 length: 11 amino acids. The CDR3 DNA sequence: TGCAGTGCTAACCGGGACAAGGCCCAGCATTTT. It codes for CSANRDKAQHF.